Listed below are T cell receptor beta chains from one sample, sequenced in a study of cytomegalovirus exposure and HLA in healthy donors. TCRdb's copy holds only in-frame clones and misses some; the assay was immunoSEQ multiplex PCR. Across about 160,000 clones, the top ten clones capture 2.1% of the sample. Sequencing input: PBMCs. Source of these receptors: a man aged 25 to 40 in good health and CMV-seronegative. Each CDR3 is given with its conserved first and last residue. Fields, in order: V gene, J gene, CDR3 length, D gene, CDR3 protein, CDR3 DNA. The D gene is left open where the match is weak.

>TRBV11-2|TRBJ2-3|16|TRBD2
CASNSLGGRGTDTQYF
TGTGCCAGCAACTCCTTAGGCGGGAGGGGCACAGATACGCAGTATTTT
>TRBV19|TRBJ1-1|14|-
CASSILGPDTEAFF
TGTGCCAGTAGTATACTCGGTCCGGACACTGAAGCTTTCTTT
>TRBV11-2|TRBJ1-2|12|-
CASSLDRGGYTF
TGTGCCAGCAGCTTAGATAGGGGAGGCTACACCTTC
>TRBV5-5|TRBJ1-3|15|-
CASSPLINSGNTIYF
TGTGCCAGCAGCCCCCTTATTAACTCTGGAAACACCATATATTTT
>TRBV7-2|TRBJ2-7|13|TRBD2
CASSLSGAYEQYF
TGTGCCAGCAGCTTAAGCGGGGCTTACGAGCAGTACTTC
>TRBV7-3|TRBJ2-1|15|TRBD2
CASSFGTSGYNEQFF
TGTGCCAGCAGCTTTGGGACTAGCGGATACAATGAGCAGTTCTTC
>TRBV12-1|TRBJ2-7|16|-
CASRPAAGLPFLEQYF
TGTGCCAGCAGACCAGCCGCGGGACTTCCCTTCCTGGAGCAGTACTTC
>TRBV11-2|TRBJ2-3|17|-
CASSSGDREGFTDTQYF
TGTGCCAGCAGCTCAGGGGACCGTGAGGGGTTCACAGATACGCAGTATTTT
>TRBV27|TRBJ2-7|15|TRBD1
CASRQRTGLFYEQYF
TGTGCCAGCAGACAGAGGACAGGATTGTTTTACGAGCAGTACTTC
>TRBV27|TRBJ2-7|14|-
CASMRTLASGEQYF
TGTGCCAGCATGAGGACACTCGCCAGTGGCGAGCAGTACTTC
>TRBV9|TRBJ2-7|15|-
CASSVAGQGSYEQYF
TGTGCCAGCAGCGTAGCGGGGCAGGGGTCTTACGAGCAGTACTTC